This T cell receptor (beta chain) was recovered during a study of blood T cell repertoires in COVID-19. Study details: Sources were T cells, B-cell-depleted T cells, or PBMCs; the material itself was cDNA or gDNA.

Original data processing: Researchers report that nucleated cell counts were estimated from reference gene primer amplification. Data came from immunoSEQ multiplex PCR; TCRdb stores just in-frame clones and leaves some out. V and J calls and clone size are given by that table; D and trimming were obtained from the DNA. The sample shows over 300,000 clones, around nine tenths of them seen only once. Individuals drawn from around 25 US areas were roughly 18 to 100 years old. In germline, CDR1 is SGHTA, CDR2 FQGNSA. The CDR3 loop spans 14 amino acids. J was trimmed by 6 bases and V by 5 bases; bases with no gene match: 9.

Material: PBMCs or T cells enriched from blood (not recorded which). The chain is built from TRBV7-2 and TRBJ2-7, with 8 bases matching TRBD1. The TCR comes from a woman in her thirties with acute COVID-19. This CDR3 is CASSPTGVPTEQYF. The CDR3 region has the DNA TGTGCCAGCAGCCCGACAGGGGTCCCTACCGAGCAGTACTTC. Filled out from reference TRBV7-2 and TRBJ2-7, the complete variable domain reads GAGVSQSPSNKVTEKGKDVELRCDPISGHTALYWYRQSLGQGLEFLIYFQGNSAPDKSGLPSDRFSAERTGGSVSTLTIQRTQQEDSAVYLCASSPTGVPTEQYFGPGTRLTVT.